This T cell receptor (beta chain) was found in a study of T-cell memory formation after mild COVID-19. With constant-segment primers, 5'RACE yielded cDNA libraries of TCR alpha and TCR beta that carried sample barcodes and UMIs. TCRdb redid the calling of the 5' RACE reads with MiXCR, one entry per CDR3 protein. The table shows about 130,000 distinct CDR3 sequences, with around 15% occurring only once. This clonotype was seen more than once but under ten times. This clonotype was sampled from a man between 18 and 35 years old who had mild COVID-19 (a few samples of this study predate the infection). Cell type and time point are not known. The sequenced material came from PBMCs or a T cell subset sorted from them (not recorded which).

Written as DNA, the CDR3 is TGTGCCAGCAGCCAGGCACCATTCGGATATCAGCCCCAGCATTTT. Translation: CASSQAPFGYQPQHF. The V gene is TRBV3-1, the J gene TRBJ1-5; D gene ambiguous. The CDR3 runs 15 residues. Germline CDR1 is LGHDT and CDR2 is YNNKEL (reference sequence). V was pared by 3 bases and J by 5 bases, with 14 bases between.